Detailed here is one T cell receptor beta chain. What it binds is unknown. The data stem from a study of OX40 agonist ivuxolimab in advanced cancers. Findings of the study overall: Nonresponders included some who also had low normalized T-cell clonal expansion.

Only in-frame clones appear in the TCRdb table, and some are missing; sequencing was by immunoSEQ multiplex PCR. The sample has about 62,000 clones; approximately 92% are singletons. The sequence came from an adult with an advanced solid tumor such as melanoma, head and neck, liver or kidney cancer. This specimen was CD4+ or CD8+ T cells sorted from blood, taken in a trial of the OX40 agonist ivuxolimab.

The CDR3 sequence: CASSFDGAGNTEAFF. DNA of the CDR3: TGTGCCAGCAGCTTCGACGGAGCTGGGAACACTGAAGCTTTCTTT. This chain joins TRBV11-3 and TRBJ1-1; D is undetermined. Trimming stripped 3 bases from V and 1 base from J, with 12 bases between. The germline V gene encodes CDR1 SGHNT and CDR2 YENEEA. This CDR3 spans 15 amino acids. Full variable domain (rest looked up from reference TRBV11-3 and TRBJ1-1): EAGVVQSPRYKIIEKKQPVAFWCNPISGHNTLYWYLQNLGQGPELLIRYENEEAVDDSQLPKDRFSAERLKGVDSTLKIQPAELGDSAVYLCASSFDGAGNTEAFFGQGTRLTVV.